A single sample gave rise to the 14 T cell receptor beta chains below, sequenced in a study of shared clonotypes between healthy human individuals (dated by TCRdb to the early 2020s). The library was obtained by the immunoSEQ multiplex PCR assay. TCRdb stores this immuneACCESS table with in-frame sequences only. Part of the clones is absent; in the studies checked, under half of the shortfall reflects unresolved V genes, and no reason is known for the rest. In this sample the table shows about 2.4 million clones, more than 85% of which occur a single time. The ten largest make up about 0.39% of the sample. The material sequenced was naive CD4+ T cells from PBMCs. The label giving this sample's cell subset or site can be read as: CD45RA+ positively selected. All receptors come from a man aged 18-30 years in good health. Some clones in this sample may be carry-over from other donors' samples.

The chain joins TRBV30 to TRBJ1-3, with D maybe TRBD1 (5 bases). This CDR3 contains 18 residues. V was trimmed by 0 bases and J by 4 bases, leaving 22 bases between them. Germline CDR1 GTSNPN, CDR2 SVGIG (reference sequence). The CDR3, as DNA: TGTGCCTGGAGTGTACGGTGGGGGGGGGAAAGTCCCGGAAACACCATATATTTT. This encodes CAWSVRWGGESPGNTIYF. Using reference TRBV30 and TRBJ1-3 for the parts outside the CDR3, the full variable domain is SQTIHQWPATLVQPVGSPLSLECTVEGTSNPNLYWYRQAAGRGLQLLFYSVGIGQISSEVPQNLSASRPQDRQFILSSKKLLLSDSGFYLCAWSVRWGGESPGNTIYFGEGSWLTVV.

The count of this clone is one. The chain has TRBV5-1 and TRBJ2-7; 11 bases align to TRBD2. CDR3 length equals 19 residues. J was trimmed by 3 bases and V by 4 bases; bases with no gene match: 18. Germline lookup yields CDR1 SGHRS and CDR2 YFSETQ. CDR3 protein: CASSRIQGATSGTLYEQYF. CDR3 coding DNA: TGCGCCAGCAGCCGAATACAGGGGGCGACTAGCGGGACTCTCTACGAGCAGTACTTC.

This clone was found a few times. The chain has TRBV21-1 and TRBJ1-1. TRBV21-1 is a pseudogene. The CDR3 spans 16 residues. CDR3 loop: CASSPFPGTPNTEAFF. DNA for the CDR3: TGTGCCAGCAGCCCGTTCCCGGGGACCCCGAACACTGAAGCTTTCTTT.

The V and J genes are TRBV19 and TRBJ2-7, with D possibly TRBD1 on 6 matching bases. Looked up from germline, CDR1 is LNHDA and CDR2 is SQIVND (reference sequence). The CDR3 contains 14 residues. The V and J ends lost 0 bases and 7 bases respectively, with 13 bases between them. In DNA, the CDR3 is TGTGCCAGTAGTATAGACCACAGGGTTTTTGAGCAGTACTTC. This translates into CASSIDHRVFEQYF.

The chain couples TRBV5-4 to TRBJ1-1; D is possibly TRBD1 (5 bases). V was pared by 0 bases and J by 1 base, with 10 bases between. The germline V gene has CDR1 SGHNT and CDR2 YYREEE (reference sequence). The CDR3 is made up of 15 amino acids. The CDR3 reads CASSLGQGGNTEAFF. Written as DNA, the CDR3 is TGTGCCAGCAGCTTGGGGCAGGGTGGGAACACTGAAGCTTTCTTT.

Here the CDR3 reads CASSLFGGISYEQYF. The CDR3 DNA follows: TGTGCCAGCAGCTTATTTGGAGGCATCTCCTACGAGCAGTACTTC. The chain employs TRBV11-2 and TRBJ2-7, with TRBD2 as a possible D gene (5 bases). The CDR3 extends over 15 amino acids. Trimming shortened V by 2 bases and J by 0 bases, and 11 bases separated the two germline ends. Germline CDR1 reads SGHAT; CDR2 reads FQNNGV.

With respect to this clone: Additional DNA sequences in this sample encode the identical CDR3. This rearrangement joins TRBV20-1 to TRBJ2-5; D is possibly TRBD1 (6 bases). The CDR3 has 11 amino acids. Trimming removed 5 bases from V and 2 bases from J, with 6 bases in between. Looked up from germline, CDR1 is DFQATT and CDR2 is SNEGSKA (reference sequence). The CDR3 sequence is CSAGTQETQYF. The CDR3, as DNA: TGCAGTGCTGGGACACAAGAGACCCAGTACTTC.

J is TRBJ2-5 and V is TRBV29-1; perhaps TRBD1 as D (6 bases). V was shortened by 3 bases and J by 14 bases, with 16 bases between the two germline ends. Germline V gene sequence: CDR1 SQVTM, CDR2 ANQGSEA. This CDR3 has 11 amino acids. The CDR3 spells CSVDIPGTHYF. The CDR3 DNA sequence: TGCAGCGTTGATATCCCCGGGACACACTACTTC.

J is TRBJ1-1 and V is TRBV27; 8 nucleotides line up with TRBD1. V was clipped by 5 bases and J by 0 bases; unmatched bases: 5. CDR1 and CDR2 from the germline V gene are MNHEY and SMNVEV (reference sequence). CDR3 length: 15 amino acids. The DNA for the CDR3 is TGTGCCAGCAGTCCCTCGGGACAGGTGAACACTGAAGCTTTCTTT. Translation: CASSPSGQVNTEAFF.

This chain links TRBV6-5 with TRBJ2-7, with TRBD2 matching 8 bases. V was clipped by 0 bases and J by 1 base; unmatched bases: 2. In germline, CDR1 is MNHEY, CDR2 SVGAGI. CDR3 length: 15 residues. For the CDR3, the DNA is TGTGCCAGCAGTTACTCTAGCGGGAAATCCTACGAGCAGTACTTC. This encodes CASSYSSGKSYEQYF.

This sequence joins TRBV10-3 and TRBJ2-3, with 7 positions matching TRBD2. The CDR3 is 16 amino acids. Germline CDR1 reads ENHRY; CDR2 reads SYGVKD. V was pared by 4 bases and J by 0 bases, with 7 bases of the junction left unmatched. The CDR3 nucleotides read TGTGCCATCAGTGCCCGGGGCGGGGGTAGCACAGATACGCAGTATTTT. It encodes CAISARGGGSTDTQYF.

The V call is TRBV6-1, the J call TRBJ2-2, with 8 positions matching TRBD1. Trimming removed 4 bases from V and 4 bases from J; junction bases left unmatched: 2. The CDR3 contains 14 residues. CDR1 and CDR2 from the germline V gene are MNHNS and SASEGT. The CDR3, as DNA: TGTGCCAGCAGTGGGGACAGGATCACCGGGGAGCTGTTTTTT. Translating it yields CASSGDRITGELFF.

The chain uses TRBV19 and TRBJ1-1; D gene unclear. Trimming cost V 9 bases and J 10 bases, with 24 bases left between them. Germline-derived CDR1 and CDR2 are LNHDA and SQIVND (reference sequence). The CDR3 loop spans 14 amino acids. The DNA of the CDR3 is TGTGCCAGCCGAACCGGGCTCTTCCAGCGGGTAGCTTTCTTT. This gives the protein CASRTGLFQRVAFF.

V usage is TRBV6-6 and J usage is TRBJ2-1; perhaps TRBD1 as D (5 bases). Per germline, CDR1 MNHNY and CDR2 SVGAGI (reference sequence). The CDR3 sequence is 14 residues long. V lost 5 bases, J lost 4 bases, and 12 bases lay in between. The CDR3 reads CASSPQTDYNEQFF. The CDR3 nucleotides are TGTGCCAGCAGTCCCCAGACAGATTACAATGAGCAGTTCTTC.